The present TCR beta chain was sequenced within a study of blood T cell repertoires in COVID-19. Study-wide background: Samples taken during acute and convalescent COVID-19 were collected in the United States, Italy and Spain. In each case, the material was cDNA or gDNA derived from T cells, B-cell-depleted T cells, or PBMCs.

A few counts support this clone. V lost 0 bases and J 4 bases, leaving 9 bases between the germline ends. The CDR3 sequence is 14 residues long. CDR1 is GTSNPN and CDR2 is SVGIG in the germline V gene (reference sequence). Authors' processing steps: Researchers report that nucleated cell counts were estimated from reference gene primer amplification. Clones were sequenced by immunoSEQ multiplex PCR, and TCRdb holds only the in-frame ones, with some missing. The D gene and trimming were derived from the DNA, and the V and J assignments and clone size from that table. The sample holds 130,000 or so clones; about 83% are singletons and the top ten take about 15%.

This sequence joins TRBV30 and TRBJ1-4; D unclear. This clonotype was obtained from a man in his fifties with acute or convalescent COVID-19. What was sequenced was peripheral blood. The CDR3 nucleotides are TGTGCCTGGAGTGTACCGGAGAATAATGAAAAACTGTTTTTT. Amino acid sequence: CAWSVPENNEKLFF.